A selection of T cell receptor beta chains follows, all from one sample in a study of prognosis after radiotherapy for stage I lung cancer. TCRdb independently ran MiXCR on the multiplex PCR reads; one entry per CDR3 protein. The sample consists of around 16,000 distinct CDR3 sequences, more than 35% of them appearing once. The sequencing used PBMCs, collected before or after stereotactic body radiation therapy (not recorded which). The receptors originated from a donor aged 50 or older with non-small cell lung cancer. Both conserved end residues are part of each CDR3. A D gene is named only where the DNA matches it firmly. Only some rows state a clone size, as once, few, many or a class for expanded clones.

V	J	size	D	DNA	CDR3
TRBV6-1	TRBJ1-6	.	.	TGTGCCAGCAGAGGGCAGGGAGGCCTATCACCCCTCCACTTT	CASRGQGGLSPLHF
TRBV11-3	TRBJ2-2	medium-sized	.	TGTGCCAGCAGCTTAGGTGGTGTCGCGAACACCGGGGAGCTGTTTTTT	CASSLGGVANTGELFF
TRBV6-4	TRBJ2-1	.	.	TGTGCCAGCAGTGACTCGACTATCGTGAGGGCCGGTGAGCAGTTCTTC	CASSDSTIVRAGEQFF
TRBV6-1	TRBJ2-1	medium-sized	.	TGTGCCAGCAGGGGCCTCGGAGTCTACAATGAGCAGTTCTTC	CASRGLGVYNEQFF
TRBV6-1	TRBJ2-1	many	TRBD1	TGTGCCAGCAGTAACGACAGGGGCCACAATGAGCAGTTCTTC	CASSNDRGHNEQFF
TRBV19	TRBJ1-5	.	.	TGTGCCAGTAGTATTGGCAGTCTCGGTAGTCAGCCCCAGCATTTT	CASSIGSLGSQPQHF
TRBV19	TRBJ1-6	.	.	TGTGCCAGTAGTTCTTCAGGGGCGGGTAATTCACCCCTCCACTTT	CASSSSGAGNSPLHF
TRBV10-3	TRBJ2-7	many	TRBD2	TGTGCCATCAGTGACTATGCGGGAGGGCCAGGGTACGAGCAGTACTTC	CAISDYAGGPGYEQYF
TRBV3-1	TRBJ2-2	.	.	TGTGCCAGCAGCCAAGATTACTCCTCGAGTACCGGGGAGCTGTTTTTT	CASSQDYSSSTGELFF
TRBV20-1	TRBJ1-6	medium-sized	.	TGCAGTGCGACCCAAAGCAACAATTCACCCCTCCACTTT	CSATQSNNSPLHF
TRBV6-2/TRBV6-3	TRBJ1-2	once	.	TGTGCCAGCAGTGAAGGGACATCGATTTATGGCTACACCTTC	CASSEGTSIYGYTF
TRBV5-1	TRBJ2-4	many	TRBD1	TGCGCCAGCAGCTTGGCCGACAGGGGGCGAGCCAAAAACATTCAGTACTTC	CASSLADRGRAKNIQYF
TRBV30	TRBJ2-2	many	.	TGTGCCTGGAGGAGGAGCAACACCGGGGAGCTGTTTTTT	CAWRRSNTGELFF
TRBV30	TRBJ2-3	many	TRBD2	TGTGCCTGGAGGAATAGCGGGGGAGATACGCAGTATTTT	CAWRNSGGDTQYF
TRBV6-1	TRBJ2-7	medium-sized	TRBD1	TGTGCCAGCAGAGGGACAGGGCACGAGCAGTACTTC	CASRGTGHEQYF
TRBV7-9	TRBJ2-1	.	TRBD1	TGTGCCAGCAGAGCAGGGGGTTACAATGAGCAGTCCTTC	CASRAGGYNEQSF
TRBV7-2	TRBJ1-1	many	TRBD1	TGTGCCAGCAGCCCCGGGACAGCAAACACTGAAGCTTTCTTT	CASSPGTANTEAFF
TRBV6-2/TRBV6-3	TRBJ2-7	many	TRBD2	TGTGCCAGCAAAGTTTTCTGGGCGGGGGCCTACGAGCAGTACTTC	CASKVFWAGAYEQYF
TRBV19	TRBJ2-1	many	TRBD2	TGTGCCACTAGCGGGCCCTCCTACAATGAGCAGTTCTTC	CATSGPSYNEQFF
TRBV29-1	TRBJ2-3	.	TRBD2	TGCAGCGTTCGCACTAGCGGGGGTGTGTATACGCATTATTTT	CSVRTSGGVYTHYF
TRBV30	TRBJ2-1	many	TRBD2	TGTGCCTGGAGAACCGGGACTAGCGAGTACAATGAGCAGTTCTTC	CAWRTGTSEYNEQFF
TRBV30	TRBJ2-2	many	.	TGTGCCTGGAGCCCCGACCCTCCAGGGACTGGGGAGCTGTTTTTT	CAWSPDPPGTGELFF
TRBV28	TRBJ2-3	.	TRBD2	TGTGTCAGCTGCACCTCGGGATGGGAGGGGAAGGCAGATACGCAGTATTTT	CVSCTSGWEGKADTQYF
TRBV5-1	TRBJ2-2	medium-sized	TRBD1	TGTGCCAGCAGCCGCCTCCCGGACAGGGGGAGCACCGGGGAGCTGTTTTTT	CASSRLPDRGSTGELFF
TRBV11-2	TRBJ1-6	.	.	TGTGCCAGCAGCTTAGAAAGAAGGGGACCCCTCCGCTTT	CASSLERRGPLRF
TRBV20-1	TRBJ2-3	.	.	TGCAGTGCCACGTACCCGGGAGTCAATGTGGGGCAGTATTTT	CSATYPGVNVGQYF
TRBV20-1	TRBJ2-3	many	.	TGCAGTGCTCACAGGGCGGATACGCAGTATTTT	CSAHRADTQYF
TRBV14	TRBJ1-4	many	.	TGTGCCAGCAGCCAAGATGGGGACGACGGATATGAAAAACTGTTTTTT	CASSQDGDDGYEKLFF
TRBV28	TRBJ2-1	few	TRBD2	TGTGCCAGCAGTTTCCTAGCGGGAGTTGGTTATGAGCAGTTCTTC	CASSFLAGVGYEQFF
TRBV20-1	TRBJ2-1	many	TRBD1	TGCAGTGCTCCCCCAGCAAGGGGACAGCTTTACAATGAGCAGTTCTTC	CSAPPARGQLYNEQFF
TRBV7-9	TRBJ2-7	once	.	TGTGCCAGCAGCCCTCCAGGCTACGAGCAGTACTTC	CASSPPGYEQYF
TRBV19	TRBJ2-3	many	.	TGTGCCAGTAGTATAGGCTATCGAGATACGCAGTATTTT	CASSIGYRDTQYF
TRBV28	TRBJ1-5	many	.	TGTGCCAGCAGTTTAGATCCAGGGAGGTCGGATCAGCCCCAGCATTTT	CASSLDPGRSDQPQHF
TRBV28	TRBJ2-5	many	.	TGTGCCAGCAGTTTATCCCATACAGGGCCGGAGGAGACCCAGTACTTC	CASSLSHTGPEETQYF
TRBV30	TRBJ2-5	medium-sized	.	TGTGCCTGTTCAGGGCGGGAGACCCAGTACTTC	CACSGRETQYF